This T cell receptor beta chain derives from a study of shared clonotypes between healthy human individuals. Whole-study results and caveats: Only blood underwent sampling, and tissue repertoires likely differ. It was anticipated that sequencing depth would influence how many clonotypes donors shared.

Points on this clone: The antigen remains unidentified.

Per the original data handling: Junction-only sequences without quality scores came from ImmunoSEQ, so filtering differed. Method: immunoSEQ multiplex PCR; TCRdb's copy keeps in-frame clones and lacks some. D and trimming were read from the DNA, whereas the V and J calls and clone size are those reported in that table. The table records 450,000 to 650,000 clones, roughly 79% of them present only once. CDR1 SGHRS and CDR2 YFSETQ come from the germline V gene. CDR3 length: 15 residues. V and J are TRBV5-1 and TRBJ2-5; 8 bases map to TRBD1. The DNA end favors TRBJ2-7, so the J call may be wrong. This sequence was found in a woman in her thirties or forties in good health. Some clones in this sample may be carry-over from other donors' samples. The sequenced sample was PBMCs. For the CDR3, the DNA is TGCGCCAGCAGCTTGTCAGGACAGGGAATATACGAGCAGTACTTC. It is translated as CASSLSGQGIYEQYF.